Below are 2 T cell receptor beta chains sequenced from a single sample in a study of blood T cells in healthy people across ages. Then a second PCR, running about 6 to 12 cycles, was carried out with a sample-barcoded 5' primer and a J-beta primer mix. One entry per CDR3 protein, called by TCRdb with MiXCR from the 5' RACE reads. The sample includes about 1.6 million distinct CDR3 sequences, about 35% of them seen just once. The sample was blood. Every receptor here comes from a woman aged 25 to 39 in good health.

The chain carries TRBV15 and TRBJ2-5; D perhaps matches TRBD2 (5 bases). The J call may be in error: the DNA end matches TRBJ2-7 better. Germline assignment: CDR1 LNHNV and CDR2 YYDKDF (reference sequence). The CDR3 is 16 amino acids. The CDR3 protein is CATSSGRATPPYEQYF. The CDR3 DNA reads TGTGCCACCAGCAGTGGGCGGGCGACCCCACCATACGAGCAGTACTTC.

The chain is built from TRBV20-1 and TRBJ1-6, with a tentative D call TRBD1 (5 bases). The CDR3 loop spans 14 amino acids. CDR1 is DFQATT and CDR2 is SNEGSKA in the germline V gene (reference sequence). V lost 4 bases and J 5 bases, leaving 12 bases between the germline ends. The CDR3 sequence: CSAMKGPHNSPLHF. DNA for the CDR3: TGCAGTGCTATGAAGGGGCCCCATAATTCACCCCTCCACTTT.